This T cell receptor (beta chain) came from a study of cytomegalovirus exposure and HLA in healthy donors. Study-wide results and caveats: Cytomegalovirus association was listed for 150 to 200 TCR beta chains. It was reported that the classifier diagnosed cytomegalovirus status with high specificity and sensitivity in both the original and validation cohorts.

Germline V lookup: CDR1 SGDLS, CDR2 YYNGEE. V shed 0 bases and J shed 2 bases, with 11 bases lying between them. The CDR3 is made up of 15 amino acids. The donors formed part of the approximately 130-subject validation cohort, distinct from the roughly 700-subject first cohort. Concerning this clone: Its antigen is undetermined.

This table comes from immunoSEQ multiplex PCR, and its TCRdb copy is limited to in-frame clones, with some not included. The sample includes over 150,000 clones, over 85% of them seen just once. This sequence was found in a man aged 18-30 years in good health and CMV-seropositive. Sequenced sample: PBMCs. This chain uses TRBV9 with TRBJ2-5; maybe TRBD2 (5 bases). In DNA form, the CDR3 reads TGTGCCAGCAGCGTAGATGGGAGAGCACAAGAGACCCAGTACTTC. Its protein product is CASSVDGRAQETQYF. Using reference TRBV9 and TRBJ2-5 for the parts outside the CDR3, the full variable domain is DSGVTQTPKHLITATGQRVTLRCSPRSGDLSVYWYQQSLDQGLQFLIQYYNGEERAKGNILERFSAQQFPDLHSELNLSSLELGDSALYFCASSVDGRAQETQYFGPGTRLLVL.